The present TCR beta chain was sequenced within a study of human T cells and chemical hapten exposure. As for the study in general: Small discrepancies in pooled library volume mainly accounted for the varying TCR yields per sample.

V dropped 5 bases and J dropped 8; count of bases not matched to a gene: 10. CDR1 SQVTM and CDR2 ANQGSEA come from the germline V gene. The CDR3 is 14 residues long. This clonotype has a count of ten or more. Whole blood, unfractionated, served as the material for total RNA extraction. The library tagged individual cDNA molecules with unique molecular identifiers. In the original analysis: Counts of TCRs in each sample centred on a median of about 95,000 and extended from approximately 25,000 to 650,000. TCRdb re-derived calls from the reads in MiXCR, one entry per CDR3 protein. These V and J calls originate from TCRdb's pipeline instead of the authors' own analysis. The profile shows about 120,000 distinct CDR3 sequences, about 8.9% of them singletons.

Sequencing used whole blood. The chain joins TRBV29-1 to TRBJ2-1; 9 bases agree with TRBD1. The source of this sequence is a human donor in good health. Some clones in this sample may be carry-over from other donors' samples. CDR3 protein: CSVLIGGQGHEQFF. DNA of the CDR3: TGCAGCGTTCTCATTGGGGGACAGGGCCATGAGCAGTTCTTC.